The rows below give T cell receptor beta chains drawn from one sample of a study of cytomegalovirus exposure and HLA in healthy donors. Repertoires were generated with immunoSEQ multiplex PCR, while TCRdb's copy carries only in-frame clones and drops some. The data contain under 200,000 clones, around 84% of them singletons. Material for sequencing was PBMCs. Receptors originate from a woman aged 40 to 50 in good health and CMV-seronegative. Both conserved end residues are part of each CDR3. A D gene is named only where the DNA matches it firmly. Part of the rows lack a size; the others show once, few, many or a class for expanded clones.

D: -; size: -; J: TRBJ1-3; V: TRBV29-1; CDR3: CSALGGHGTIYF; DNA: TGCAGCGCCCTGGGGGGGCACGGCACCATATATTTT
D: TRBD2; size: once; J: TRBJ2-6; V: TRBV7-3; CDR3: CASSPTGGTGANVLTF; DNA: TGTGCCAGCAGCCCAACGGGGGGTACTGGGGCCAACGTCCTGACTTTC
D: -; size: once; J: TRBJ2-1; V: TRBV18; CDR3: CASSPRGKDNEQFF; DNA: TGTGCCAGCTCACCAAGGGGAAAGGACAATGAGCAGTTCTTC
D: TRBD1; size: -; J: TRBJ2-1; V: TRBV7-7; CDR3: CASSLSRQGANEQFF; DNA: TGTGCCAGCAGCTTAAGTCGGCAGGGGGCGAATGAGCAGTTCTTC
D: TRBD2; size: -; J: TRBJ2-7; V: TRBV5-1; CDR3: CASSSPPGTGGSYEQYF; DNA: TGCGCCAGCAGCTCCCCCCCAGGCACGGGAGGGTCCTACGAGCAGTACTTC
D: TRBD1; size: once; J: TRBJ1-5; V: TRBV2; CDR3: CASSSGTGGFGGNQPQHF; DNA: TGTGCCAGCAGTTCCGGGACAGGGGGGTTTGGTGGCAATCAGCCCCAGCATTTT
D: -; size: -; J: TRBJ1-1; V: TRBV12-5; CDR3: CASGLGSQEAFF; DNA: TGTGCTAGTGGTTTAGGGAGCCAAGAAGCTTTCTTT
D: -; size: once; J: TRBJ2-7; V: TRBV6-5; CDR3: CASSETGPFYEQYF; DNA: TGTGCCAGCAGTGAGACAGGCCCTTTTTACGAGCAGTACTTC
D: TRBD1; size: -; J: TRBJ2-7; V: TRBV15; CDR3: CATSRDRGDRLSSYEQYF; DNA: TGTGCCACCAGCAGAGATCGAGGGGACAGGTTATCCTCCTACGAGCAGTACTTC
D: -; size: -; J: TRBJ2-5; V: TRBV19; CDR3: CATKGSGTFRGPPETQYF; DNA: TGTGCCACTAAAGGGAGCGGGACTTTCCGGGGGCCCCCGGAGACCCAGTACTTC
D: TRBD1; size: few; J: TRBJ1-1; V: TRBV6-5; CDR3: CASSSGGNEAFF; DNA: TGTGCCAGCAGTTCAGGGGGCAATGAAGCTTTCTTT
D: TRBD2; size: -; J: TRBJ2-1; V: TRBV10-2; CDR3: CASSHSGGAQEQFF; DNA: TGCGCCAGCAGCCATAGCGGGGGGGCCCAAGAGCAGTTCTTC
D: TRBD1; size: -; J: TRBJ2-5; V: TRBV4-1; CDR3: CASSQTGVGAGETQYF; DNA: TGCGCCAGCAGCCAAACAGGGGTTGGGGCGGGCGAGACCCAGTACTTC
D: -; size: few; J: TRBJ1-1; V: TRBV10-3; CDR3: CAISDQYMNTEAFF; DNA: TGTGCCATCAGCGATCAATACATGAACACTGAAGCTTTCTTT
D: -; size: -; J: TRBJ1-4; V: TRBV7-2; CDR3: CASSLSGLSNEKLFF; DNA: TGTGCCAGCAGCTTATCGGGACTTTCTAATGAAAAACTGTTTTTT
D: -; size: once; J: TRBJ2-1; V: TRBV5-4; CDR3: CASSLPPSNEQFF; DNA: TGTGCCAGCAGCTTGCCCCCTTCCAATGAGCAGTTCTTC
D: -; size: -; J: TRBJ2-1; V: TRBV6-5; CDR3: CASRQGSYNEQFF; DNA: TGTGCCAGCAGGCAGGGATCTTACAATGAGCAGTTCTTC
D: -; size: -; J: TRBJ1-6; V: TRBV25-1; CDR3: CASSEYNRINSPLHF; DNA: TGTGCCAGCAGTGAATACAACAGGATAAATTCACCCCTCCACTTT
D: -; size: -; J: TRBJ1-4; V: TRBV7-9; CDR3: CASSLNRDNLEGKLFF; DNA: TGTGCCAGCAGCTTGAACCGGGACAACTTAGAGGGGAAACTGTTTTTT
D: TRBD1; size: -; J: TRBJ1-2; V: TRBV7-9; CDR3: CASSQTGEDYGYTF; DNA: TGTGCCAGCAGTCAAACAGGGGAGGACTATGGCTACACCTTC
D: -; size: few; J: TRBJ1-1; V: TRBV5-1; CDR3: CASSWWDTTREAFF; DNA: TGCGCCAGCAGTTGGTGGGACACCACGCGGGAAGCTTTCTTT
D: -; size: few; J: TRBJ1-1; V: TRBV7-9; CDR3: CASTIQEGTEAFF; DNA: TGTGCCAGCACCATACAGGAGGGCACTGAAGCTTTCTTT
D: -; size: once; J: TRBJ1-3; V: TRBV28; CDR3: CASSFGGVPIYF; DNA: TGTGCCAGCAGTTTTGGGGGGGTTCCCATATATTTT
D: -; size: -; J: TRBJ1-5; V: TRBV6-6; CDR3: CASSDPGLYSNQPQHF; DNA: TGTGCCAGCAGCGACCCGGGACTGTATAGCAATCAGCCCCAGCATTTT
D: TRBD2; size: -; J: TRBJ2-4; V: TRBV19; CDR3: CASTSGVSRGNIQYF; DNA: TGTGCCAGTACCAGCGGGGTTTCGAGGGGAAACATTCAGTACTTC
D: -; size: -; J: TRBJ1-6; V: TRBV28; CDR3: CASRRGTRLNSPLHF; DNA: TGTGCCAGCAGACGCGGGACTCGTCTTAATTCACCCCTCCACTTT
D: TRBD1; size: -; J: TRBJ1-6; V: TRBV10-1; CDR3: CASRIQGESPLHF; DNA: TGCGCCAGCAGAATACAGGGGGAATCACCCCTCCACTTT
D: -; size: once; J: TRBJ2-7; V: TRBV27; CDR3: CASSSKTGSTPYEQYF; DNA: TGTGCCAGCAGTTCGAAAACAGGGAGTACGCCCTACGAGCAGTACTTC
D: -; size: -; J: TRBJ1-3; V: TRBV4-1; CDR3: CASSQDTGNTIYF; DNA: TGCGCCAGCAGCCAAGACACAGGAAACACCATATATTTT
D: -; size: -; J: TRBJ1-4; V: TRBV14; CDR3: CASSQLTDTNEKLFF; DNA: TGTGCCAGCAGCCAACTGACAGACACTAATGAAAAACTGTTTTTT
D: -; size: -; J: TRBJ2-7; V: TRBV15; CDR3: CATSRDPWLEDYEQYF; DNA: TGTGCCACCAGCAGAGATCCCTGGCTAGAGGACTACGAGCAGTACTTC
D: -; size: -; J: TRBJ2-7; V: TRBV5-1; CDR3: CASSLEGTSDEQYF; DNA: TGCGCCAGCAGCTTGGAGGGGACATCAGACGAGCAGTACTTC
D: -; size: -; J: TRBJ2-4; V: TRBV21-1; CDR3: CASKPTGPSIIQYF; DNA: TGTGCCAGCAAACCGACAGGCCCAAGTATCATTCAGTACTTC
D: -; size: -; J: TRBJ2-5; V: TRBV4-1; CDR3: CASSPHPGTQYF; DNA: TGCGCCAGCAGCCCCCACCCCGGGACCCAGTACTTC
D: -; size: -; J: TRBJ2-7; V: TRBV4-2; CDR3: CASSHQTSRYEQYF; DNA: TGTGCCAGCAGCCACCAAACAAGCAGGTACGAGCAGTACTTC
D: TRBD1; size: -; J: TRBJ1-5; V: TRBV4-1; CDR3: CASSQATGTYSNQPQHF; DNA: TGCGCCAGCAGCCAAGCGACAGGGACGTATAGCAATCAGCCCCAGCATTTT
D: -; size: -; J: TRBJ2-7; V: TRBV27; CDR3: CASSPHTWGGLDEQYF; DNA: TGTGCCAGCAGTCCCCACACGTGGGGGGGGCTCGACGAGCAGTACTTC
D: -; size: -; J: TRBJ1-2; V: TRBV6-5; CDR3: CASSGKETGFHGYTF; DNA: TGTGCCAGCAGTGGCAAGGAAACAGGGTTCCATGGCTACACCTTC
D: -; size: -; J: TRBJ1-4; V: TRBV14; CDR3: CASSPVGGGEKLFF; DNA: TGTGCCAGCAGCCCAGTCGGGGGGGGTGAAAAACTGTTTTTT
D: -; size: -; J: TRBJ1-2; V: TRBV21-1; CDR3: CASSKGSRGYGYTF; DNA: TGTGCCAGCAGCAAAGGTTCCAGAGGCTATGGCTACACCTTC
D: -; size: few; J: TRBJ2-2; V: TRBV18; CDR3: CASSPIGGIANTGELFF; DNA: TGTGCCAGCTCACCAATAGGCGGGATAGCGAACACCGGGGAGCTGTTTTTT
D: -; size: -; J: TRBJ1-6; V: TRBV28; CDR3: CASRPPGGNSPLHF; DNA: TGTGCCAGCAGGCCGCCGGGAGGTAATTCACCCCTCCACTTT
D: TRBD1; size: once; J: TRBJ1-3; V: TRBV6-5; CDR3: CASSYTTGNTIYF; DNA: TGTGCCAGCAGTTACACGACAGGGAACACCATATATTTT
D: -; size: -; J: TRBJ1-1; V: TRBV5-4; CDR3: CASRAGLNTEAFF; DNA: TGTGCCAGCAGAGCGGGCTTGAACACTGAAGCTTTCTTT
D: TRBD1; size: -; J: TRBJ1-6; V: TRBV28; CDR3: CASSTTGYNSPLHF; DNA: TGTGCCAGCAGCACGACAGGGTATAATTCACCCCTCCACTTT
D: TRBD1; size: -; J: TRBJ2-7; V: TRBV6-4; CDR3: CASSETGPGGYEQYF; DNA: TGTGCCAGCAGCGAGACAGGGCCAGGGGGTTACGAGCAGTACTTC